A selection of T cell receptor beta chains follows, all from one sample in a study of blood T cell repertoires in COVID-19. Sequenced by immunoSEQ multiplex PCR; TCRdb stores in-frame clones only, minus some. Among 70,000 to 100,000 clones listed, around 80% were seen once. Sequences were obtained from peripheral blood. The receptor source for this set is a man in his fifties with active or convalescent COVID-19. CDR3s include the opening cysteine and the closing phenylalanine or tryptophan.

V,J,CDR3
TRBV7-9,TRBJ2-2,CASSGDRGRGLTGELFF
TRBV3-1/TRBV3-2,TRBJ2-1,CASSQGHYNEQFF
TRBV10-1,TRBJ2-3,CASSVSGGTDTQYF
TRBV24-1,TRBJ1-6,CATSDFGGSPLHF
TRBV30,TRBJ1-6,CAWSVLQGLLPLHF
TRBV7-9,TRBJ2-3,CASSLASGQTDTQYF
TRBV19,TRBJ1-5,CASSIGGPNQPQHF
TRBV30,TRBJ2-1,CAWGTVPLPNEQFF
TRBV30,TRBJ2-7,CAWTANSYEQYF
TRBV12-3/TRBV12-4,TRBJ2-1,CASSTDRHEQFF
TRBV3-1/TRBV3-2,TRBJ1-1,CASSPQTALEAFF
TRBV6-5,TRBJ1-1,CASMRKNTEAFF
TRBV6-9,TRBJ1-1,CASTHRAFF
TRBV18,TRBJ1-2,CASSPGQGNYGYTF
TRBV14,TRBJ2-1,CASSQGRFRGELQFF
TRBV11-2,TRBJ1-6,CASSLGLAGALYNSPLHF
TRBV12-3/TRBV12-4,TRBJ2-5,CASSTSGVGTQYF
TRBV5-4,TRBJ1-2,CASSLAGAGGYTF
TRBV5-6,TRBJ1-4,CASSSDRLDEKLFF
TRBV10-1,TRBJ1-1,CASSDPSMNTEAFF
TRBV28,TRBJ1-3,CASNTGTESSGNTIYF
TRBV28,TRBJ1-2,CASSLADQIYGYTF
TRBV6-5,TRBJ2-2,CASSYSTGKNTGELFF
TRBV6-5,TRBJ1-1,CASRGDRVNTEAFF
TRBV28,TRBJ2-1,CASSLWRNEQFF
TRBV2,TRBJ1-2,CASNRGGGYTF
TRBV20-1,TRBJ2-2,CSASRSNTGELFF
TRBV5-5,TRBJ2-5,CASSSTGSETQYF
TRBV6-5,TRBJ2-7,CASSYLQGAGEQYF
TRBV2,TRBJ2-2,CASSEAGQYGELFF
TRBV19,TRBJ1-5,CASSIDPGKQPQHF